This TCR beta chain was identified in a study of PD-1 blockade in classical Hodgkin lymphoma. Study results and caveats: Significant TCR diversity gains by C4D1 occurred in CD4+ but not CD8+ cells. What caused the repertoire differences, perhaps disease activity or prior therapy, remains undefined. Patients who initiated nivolumab within 1 year of ASCT were excluded.

Data came from immunoSEQ multiplex PCR; TCRdb stores just in-frame clones and leaves some out. The sample records tens of thousands of clones, about nine tenths being singletons. Time point described: cycle 4 day 1 (C4D1), after 6 weeks of nivolumab. After autologous stem cell transplantation all patients relapsed, and prior brentuximab vedotin exposure differed between cohorts. Germline CDR1 MNHEY, CDR2 SVGAGI. CDR3 size: 13 residues. Trimming left V 1 base short and J 2 bases short, with 5 bases between. With regard to this clone: As yet, its antigen is unknown.

The sequenced sample was peripheral blood mononuclear cells (PBMCs), obtained before the fourth cycle of nivolumab. The V and J genes are TRBV6-5 and TRBJ1-1, with no clear D. This sequence was found in a human donor with classical Hodgkin lymphoma. The CDR3 bases are TGTGCCAGCAGTTACTACGTTAACACTGAAGCTTTCTTT. Amino acid sequence: CASSYYVNTEAFF.